The present T cell receptor beta chain was sequenced within a study of cytomegalovirus exposure and HLA in healthy donors. Points from the study as a whole: Generally TCR sequences proved uncommon, though certain public TCRs appeared in numerous donors. Sequencing likely generated an artifact that appeared as a cluster of highly shared sequence variants.

Comment on this clone: What it binds is unknown.

Vbeta (60) and Jbeta (13) primers were used in the PCR. Clones were read by immunoSEQ multiplex PCR, and TCRdb kept only the in-frame ones, dropping some. This sample yields 150,000 to 200,000 clones, of which more than 60% are seen a single time; roughly 10% belongs to the top ten. The germline V gene has CDR1 MGHDK and CDR2 SYGVNS. The trim removed 1 base at V and 4 bases at J, leaving 9 bases unmatched. The CDR3 has 16 residues. The clonotype was recovered from a man between 18 and 29 years old in good health and CMV-seropositive. Sequencing used PBMCs. The genes are TRBV25-1 and TRBJ2-7, with 8 nucleotides matching TRBD2. CDR3 in amino acids: CASSESLGAGGYEQYF. In DNA, the CDR3 is TGTGCCAGCAGTGAATCCTTGGGGGCGGGAGGATACGAGCAGTACTTC.